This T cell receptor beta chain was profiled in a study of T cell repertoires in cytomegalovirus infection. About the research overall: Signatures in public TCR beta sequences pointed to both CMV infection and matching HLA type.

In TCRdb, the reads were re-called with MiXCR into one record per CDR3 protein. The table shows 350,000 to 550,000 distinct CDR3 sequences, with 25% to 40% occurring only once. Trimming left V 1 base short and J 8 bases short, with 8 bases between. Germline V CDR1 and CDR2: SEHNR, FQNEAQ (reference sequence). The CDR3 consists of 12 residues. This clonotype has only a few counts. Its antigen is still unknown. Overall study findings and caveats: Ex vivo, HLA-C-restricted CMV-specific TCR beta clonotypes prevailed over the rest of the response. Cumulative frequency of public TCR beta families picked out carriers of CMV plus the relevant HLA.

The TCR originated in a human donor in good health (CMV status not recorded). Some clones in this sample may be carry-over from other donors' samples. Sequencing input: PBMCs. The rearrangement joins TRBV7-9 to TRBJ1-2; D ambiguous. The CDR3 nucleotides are TGTGCCAGCAGCTTAGAACTGGGGGGCTACACCTTC. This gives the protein CASSLELGGYTF.